The 28 T cell receptor beta chains in this list originate from one sample, sequenced in a study of T cell responses to AZD1222 COVID-19 vaccine. TCRdb's copy holds only in-frame clones and misses some; the assay was immunoSEQ multiplex PCR. This sample yields approximately 97,000 clones, of which around 87% are seen a single time; 4.5% to 6% belongs to the top ten. This specimen consisted of peripheral blood, obtained on day 0 of AZD1222 vaccination. The receptors stem from an adult in good health.

The rearrangement joins TRBV11-1 to TRBJ1-4; weak D call: TRBD1 (5 bases). From germline, CDR1 is SGHAT and CDR2 FQDESV (reference sequence). The CDR3 contains 16 residues. Deletions cut 4 bases from V and 5 bases from J, with 17 bases between. CDR3 coding DNA: TGTGCCAGCAGCTCGGGACCGACTATCCTCAATGAAAAACTGTTTTTT. Residues: CASSSGPTILNEKLFF. The full variable domain, its missing parts supplied by reference TRBV11-1 and TRBJ1-4, is EAEVAQSPRYKITEKSQAVAFWCDPISGHATLYWYRQILGQGPELLVQFQDESVVDDSQLPKDRFSAERLKGVDSTLKIQPAELGDSAMYLCASSSGPTILNEKLFFGSGTQLSVL.

The V gene is TRBV5-5, the J gene TRBJ1-5; D gene uncertain. Trimming removed 2 bases from V and 4 bases from J, with 7 bases in between. The CDR3 extends over 13 amino acids. The germline CDR1 and CDR2 sequences are SGHKS and YYEKEE (reference sequence). Here the CDR3 reads CASSLQGNQPQHF. In nucleotides, the CDR3 is TGTGCCAGCAGCTTACAAGGGAATCAGCCCCAGCATTTT.

The CDR3 loop reads CSVAGRTSGITDTQYF. The CDR3 DNA reads TGCAGCGTTGCGGGCCGTACTAGCGGGATCACAGATACGCAGTATTTT. The chain couples TRBV29-1 to TRBJ2-3; 10 bases are a match to TRBD2. Trimming cost V 4 bases and J 2 bases; bases outside gene matches: 9. Germline CDR1 and CDR2: SQVTM and ANQGSEA. The CDR3 runs to 16 residues.

V usage is TRBV5-1 and J usage is TRBJ2-1, with TRBD2 matching over 9 bases. V gave up 0 bases and J gave up 7 bases; unmatched junction bases: 11. This CDR3 is built from 17 residues. Germline CDR1 reads SGHRS; CDR2 reads YFSETQ. CDR3 region: CASSLDGVAGVLNEQFF. The CDR3 DNA is TGCGCCAGCAGCTTGGATGGGGTAGCGGGAGTTTTGAATGAGCAGTTCTTC.

V and J are TRBV4-3 and TRBJ2-6; D gene ambiguous. This CDR3 region has 15 residues. V was shortened by 0 bases and J by 4 bases, with 7 bases between the two germline ends. CDR1 and CDR2 (germline): LGHNA, YSLEER. This chain's CDR3 is CASSQDLGGANVLTF. The CDR3 bases are TGCGCCAGCAGCCAAGATCTCGGGGGGGCCAACGTCCTGACTTTC.

This chain uses TRBV19 with TRBJ1-2, with unresolved D. V was cut by 3 bases and J by 7 bases, with 15 bases left in between. Germline values: CDR1 LNHDA, CDR2 SQIVND (reference sequence). CDR3 length: 14 residues. DNA for the CDR3: TGTGCCAGTAGTATGTCCCGGGAAGTTGGTGGCTACACCTTC. Translation: CASSMSREVGGYTF. The entire variable domain, with the rest obtained from reference TRBV19 and TRBJ1-2, is as follows: DGGITQSPKYLFRKEGQNVTLSCEQNLNHDAMYWYRQDPGQGLRLIYYSQIVNDFQKGDIAEGYSVSREKKESFPLTVTSAQKNPTAFYLCASSMSREVGGYTFGSGTRLTVV.

The chain links TRBV7-8 to TRBJ2-7; no reliable D call. CDR1 and CDR2 from the germline V gene are SGHVS and FQNEAQ. The length of the CDR3 is 16 residues. V lost 7 bases and J lost 0, with 19 bases in between. CDR3 sequence: CASTQGANRDSYEQYF. In DNA form, the CDR3 reads TGTGCCAGCACCCAAGGTGCCAACAGAGACTCCTACGAGCAGTACTTC.

J is TRBJ2-1 and V is TRBV6-2 or TRBV6-3; D perhaps matches TRBD1 (8 bases). This CDR3 is built from 15 residues. The germline gives CDR1 MNHEY, CDR2 SVGEGT. Trimming removed 6 bases from V and 2 bases from J, with 14 bases in between. CDR3 in amino acids: CASSLQGGTYNEQFF. CDR3 DNA: TGTGCCAGCAGCTTACAGGGGGGGACCTACAATGAGCAGTTCTTC.

The gene calls are TRBV28 and TRBJ2-7; D is possibly TRBD1 (6 bases). Trimming shortened V by 1 base and J by 8 bases, and 15 bases separated the two germline ends. Per the germline V gene, CDR1 is MDHEN and CDR2 is SYDVKM. The length of the CDR3 is 14 residues. The CDR3 coding sequence is TGTGCCAGCAGTTTATCTCAGGTGGGGGCTCAGCAGTACTTC. Translation: CASSLSQVGAQQYF.

The chain joins TRBV6-5 to TRBJ1-1, with D possibly being TRBD1 (6 bases). The CDR3 extends over 13 amino acids. From germline, CDR1 is MNHEY and CDR2 SVGAGI. Trimming took off 6 bases at V and 6 bases at J, with 14 bases between the two ends. CDR3 nucleotides: TGTGCCAGCAGAGATCGACAGGTGGCTGAAGCTTTCTTT. Translation: CASRDRQVAEAFF.

J is TRBJ2-5 and V is TRBV2, with 13 bases that match TRBD2. The germline CDR1 and CDR2 sequences are SNHLY and FYNNEI. The CDR3 length is 16 residues. With 6 bases clipped from V and 1 base from J, the junction kept 5 bases outside the gene matches. CDR3: CASSGTSGALQETQYF. CDR3 nucleotide sequence: TGTGCCAGCAGCGGGACTAGCGGGGCGCTCCAAGAGACCCAGTACTTC.

The CDR3 DNA is TGTGCCAGCAGTGTGGACACGAACACTGAAGCTTTCTTT. It encodes CASSVDTNTEAFF. The chain employs TRBV2 and TRBJ1-1; the D gene is possibly TRBD1 (5 bases). Trimming left V 4 bases short and J 1 base short, with 7 bases between. This CDR3 is built from 13 residues. Per the germline V gene, CDR1 is SNHLY and CDR2 is FYNNEI.

The CDR3 sequence is CASSVGGTSGNTIYF. CDR3 coding DNA: TGTGCCAGCAGCGTAGGGGGAACCTCTGGAAACACCATATATTTT. The chain uses TRBV9 and TRBJ1-3; D gene unclear. With 0 bases removed from V and 0 bases from J, the gap between germline ends came to 7 bases. Germline V gene sequence: CDR1 SGDLS, CDR2 YYNGEE. The CDR3 is 15 amino acids.

The chain uses TRBV3-1 (or the pseudogene TRBV3-2) and TRBJ1-3, with D unresolved. The germline gives CDR1 LGHDT, CDR2 YNNKEL (reference sequence). Trimming took off 7 bases at V and 0 bases at J, with 10 bases between the two ends. The CDR3 runs 14 residues. The CDR3 bases are TGTGCCAGCACCGATACAGTCTCTGGAAACACCATATATTTT. As protein: CASTDTVSGNTIYF.

The J gene is TRBJ2-3, the V gene TRBV7-2; unclear D gene. The V gene lost 4 bases and the J gene lost 4 bases, with 6 bases spanning the gap. This CDR3 has 12 amino acids. From germline, CDR1 is SGHTA and CDR2 FQGNSA. This CDR3 reads CASSSLADTQYF. DNA for the CDR3: TGTGCCAGCAGCTCCTTAGCAGATACGCAGTATTTT.

The chain has TRBV19 and TRBJ1-1; 7 nucleotides align to TRBD1. This CDR3 has 13 residues. The V and J ends lost 3 bases and 11 bases, in that order; junction bases with no gene match: 9. CDR1 and CDR2 from the germline V gene are LNHDA and SQIVND (reference sequence). Here the CDR3 reads CASSMLTTGDAFF. The CDR3 bases are TGTGCCAGTAGTATGCTGACAACAGGGGACGCTTTCTTT.

The rearrangement links TRBV6-4 to TRBJ2-4, with D possibly TRBD2 on 5 matching bases. There are 13 residues in the CDR3. The V end lost 0 bases, the J end lost 10 bases, and 10 bases lay between the germline ends. Germline lookup yields CDR1 MRHNA and CDR2 SNTAGT. The CDR3 loop is CASSDSSGRIQYF. CDR3 DNA: TGTGCCAGCAGTGACTCATCGGGGAGAATTCAGTACTTC.

On this clone: Distinct nucleotide sequences in the sample also encode this CDR3. The chain couples TRBV11-2 to TRBJ2-7; no firm D call. The ends were cut back, 5 bases at V and 4 bases at J, with 6 bases in the middle. There are 11 residues in the CDR3. Germline CDR1 and CDR2: SGHAT and FQNNGV. CDR3 nucleotide sequence: TGTGCCAGCAGCCTGAATTACGAGCAGTACTTC. Translated: CASSLNYEQYF.

This clone was seen only a few times. The chain combines TRBV6-5 with TRBJ2-7, with 12 nucleotides matching TRBD1. Germline trimming cut 8 bases from V and 2 bases from J; bases unmatched to any gene: 4. Germline V gene data show CDR1 as MNHEY and CDR2 as SVGAGI. The CDR3 has 14 residues. The CDR3: CASRDRGRTYEQYF. The DNA of the CDR3 is TGTGCCAGCCGGGACAGGGGGCGAACCTACGAGCAGTACTTC.

The V gene is TRBV11-3, the J gene TRBJ1-3; no clear D. Germline V gene data show CDR1 as SGHNT and CDR2 as YENEEA. This CDR3 region has 12 residues. Trimming left V 5 bases short and J 4 bases short, with 6 bases between. The CDR3 coding sequence is TGTGCCAGCAGCGGGCCCGGAAACACCATATATTTT. This gives the protein CASSGPGNTIYF. Drawing the rest from reference TRBV11-3 and TRBJ1-3, the complete variable domain is EAGVVQSPRYKIIEKKQPVAFWCNPISGHNTLYWYLQNLGQGPELLIRYENEEAVDDSQLPKDRFSAERLKGVDSTLKIQPAELGDSAVYLCASSGPGNTIYFGEGSWLTVV.

V is TRBV15 and J is TRBJ1-4; no firm D call. Trimming removed 4 bases from V and 0 bases from J, with 12 bases in between. This CDR3 is 16 amino acids long. Per the germline V gene, CDR1 is LNHNV and CDR2 is YYDKDF (reference sequence). The CDR3 DNA follows: TGTGCCACCAGCATCCCGGACGCTACAACTAATGAAAAACTGTTTTTT. Its protein product is CATSIPDATTNEKLFF.

The chain combines TRBV9 with TRBJ2-7, with D hard to call. V gave up 0 bases and J gave up 4 bases, with 23 bases separating them. Per germline, CDR1 SGDLS and CDR2 YYNGEE. The CDR3 runs 18 residues. CDR3 protein: CASSVGGSGGSSLYEQYF. The DNA for the CDR3 is TGTGCCAGCAGCGTAGGAGGTTCAGGTGGCTCCTCACTGTACGAGCAGTACTTC.

The V gene is TRBV9, the J gene TRBJ2-1; 8 bases map to TRBD1. CDR3 length: 14 amino acids. Trimming removed 3 bases from V and 7 bases from J; junction bases left unmatched: 6. Looked up from germline, CDR1 is SGDLS and CDR2 is YYNGEE. The CDR3 sequence is CASSGTGMENEQFF. Written as DNA, the CDR3 is TGTGCCAGCAGCGGGACAGGGATGGAGAATGAGCAGTTCTTC.

The rearrangement links TRBV24-1 to TRBJ1-2, with 7 bases matching TRBD1. Germline assignment: CDR1 KGHDR and CDR2 SFDVKD. Losses at the gene ends were 5 bases for V and 5 bases for J; bases not matched to a gene: 7. This CDR3 spans 14 amino acids. In nucleotides, the CDR3 is TGTGCCACCAGTGGAACAGGGGAAGGGTATGGCTACACCTTC. Its protein is CATSGTGEGYGYTF.

The V call is TRBV6-5, the J call TRBJ1-4, with D possibly TRBD1 on 6 matching bases. CDR1 and CDR2 (germline): MNHEY, SVGAGI. The V gene lost 0 bases and the J gene lost 8 bases, with 13 bases spanning the gap. The CDR3 sequence is 15 residues long. The CDR3 DNA sequence: TGTGCCAGCAGTTACTCGACAGGTCGGAGCGAAAAACTGTTTTTT. Translating gives CASSYSTGRSEKLFF.

The V gene is TRBV7-2, the J gene TRBJ2-7, with TRBD2 identical over 8 bases. CDR1 SGHTA and CDR2 FQGNSA come from the germline V gene. V shed 2 bases, J shed 6 bases, and the junction held 9 bases outside the gene matches. This CDR3 region has 15 residues. The CDR3: CASSLTTVAGLEQYF. The CDR3 nucleotides read TGTGCCAGCAGCTTAACGACTGTAGCGGGGCTCGAGCAGTACTTC. Supplemented by reference TRBV7-2 and TRBJ2-7, the full variable domain reads GAGVSQSPSNKVTEKGKDVELRCDPISGHTALYWYRQSLGQGLEFLIYFQGNSAPDKSGLPSDRFSAERTGGSVSTLTIQRTQQEDSAVYLCASSLTTVAGLEQYFGPGTRLTVT.

The genes are TRBV28 and TRBJ2-7; no clear D gene. Trimming cost V 4 bases and J 4 bases, with 17 bases left between them. This CDR3 contains 15 residues. Looked up from germline, CDR1 is MDHEN and CDR2 is SYDVKM. Here the CDR3 DNA reads TGTGCCAGCAGTTATTATTTCGTCGGATCGTACGAGCAGTACTTC. Its protein is CASSYYFVGSYEQYF.

This chain joins TRBV7-6 and TRBJ1-1; D might be TRBD1 (6 bases). Germline V CDR1 and CDR2: SGHVS, FNYEAQ. There are 16 residues in the CDR3. V was cut by 3 bases and J by 3 bases, with 17 bases left in between. CDR3 residues: CASSFRLGGADTEAFF. The CDR3 nucleotides are TGTGCCAGCAGCTTCCGTCTGGGGGGGGCTGACACTGAAGCTTTCTTT.